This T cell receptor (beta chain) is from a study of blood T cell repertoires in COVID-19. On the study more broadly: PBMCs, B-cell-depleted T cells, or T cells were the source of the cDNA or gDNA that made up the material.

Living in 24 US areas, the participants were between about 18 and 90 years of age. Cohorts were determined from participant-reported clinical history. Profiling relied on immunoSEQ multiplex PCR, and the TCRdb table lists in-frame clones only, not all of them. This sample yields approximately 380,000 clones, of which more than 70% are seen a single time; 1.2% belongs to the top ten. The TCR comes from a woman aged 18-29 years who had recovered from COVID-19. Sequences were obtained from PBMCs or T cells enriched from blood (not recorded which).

The CDR3 region is CAWSVPGSTEAFF. CDR3 bases: TGTGCCTGGAGTGTGCCGGGTAGCACTGAAGCTTTCTTT. V and J are TRBV30 and TRBJ1-1, with no clear D. V lost 0 bases and J lost 4, with 9 bases in between. The germline V gene has CDR1 GTSNPN and CDR2 SVGIG (reference sequence). This CDR3 has 13 residues. The full variable domain, in which reference TRBV30 and TRBJ1-1 provide the parts outside the CDR3, is SQTIHQWPATLVQPVGSPLSLECTVEGTSNPNLYWYRQAAGRGLQLLFYSVGIGQISSEVPQNLSASRPQDRQFILSSKKLLLSDSGFYLCAWSVPGSTEAFFGQGTRLTVV.